These 27 T cell receptor beta chains originate from one sample sequenced in a study of T-cell memory formation after mild COVID-19. TCRdb re-called the 5' RACE reads through MiXCR, storing one row per CDR3 protein. The repertoire consists of roughly 400,000 distinct CDR3 sequences, with 20% to 25% occurring once and the leading ten covering 8.5% to 10%. The sequencing input was PBMCs or a T cell subset sorted from them (not recorded which). All receptors come from an adult woman who had mild COVID-19 (a few samples of this study predate the infection). Cell type and time point are not known.

The chain couples TRBV11-2 to TRBJ1-4; no firm D call. V shed 5 bases and J shed 0 bases, with 25 bases lying between them. In germline, CDR1 is SGHAT, CDR2 FQNNGV. There are 20 residues in the CDR3. CDR3 sequence reads: CASSAKTALMITATNEKLFF. CDR3 nucleotides: TGTGCCAGCAGCGCGAAGACGGCTCTTATGATAACTGCAACTAATGAAAAACTGTTTTTT.

The table lists this clonotype with a few counts. The J gene is TRBJ1-1, the V gene TRBV10-3, with D possibly TRBD1 on 6 matching bases. Germline loops: CDR1 ENHRY, CDR2 SYGVKD. This CDR3 has 17 residues. V lost 2 bases and J 1 base, leaving 17 bases between the germline ends. The CDR3 sequence: CAISETRAGVKNTEAFF. For the CDR3, the DNA is TGTGCCATCAGTGAGACCCGCGCAGGGGTAAAGAACACTGAAGCTTTCTTT.

In this sample, this clonotype turned up a few times. V and J are TRBV9 and TRBJ2-3, with D unclear. Trimming removed 2 bases at V and 6 bases at J, with 16 bases between. The CDR3 loop spans 15 amino acids. Germline loops: CDR1 SGDLS, CDR2 YYNGEE. CDR3 coding DNA: TGTGCCAGCAGCGTGTCAGGATACGTGGCGGATACGCAGTATTTT. Encoded protein: CASSVSGYVADTQYF.

J is TRBJ2-3 and V is TRBV20-1; weak D call: TRBD2 (6 bases). CDR1 is DFQATT and CDR2 is SNEGSKA in the germline V gene (reference sequence). This CDR3 has 14 amino acids. V was cut by 6 bases and J by 5 bases, with 18 bases left in between. The DNA for the CDR3 is TGCAGTGCCTATCCGGCGGAAGCGGGAGATACGCAGTATTTT. It yields the protein CSAYPAEAGDTQYF.

The V call is TRBV2, the J call TRBJ1-2, with a tentative D call TRBD1 (5 bases). This CDR3 comprises 15 residues. V was clipped by 6 bases and J by 0 bases, with 14 bases between them. The germline V gene encodes CDR1 SNHLY and CDR2 FYNNEI. CDR3 sequence (DNA): TGTGCCAGCAGCCGACACGGGGGAACTAACTATGGCTACACCTTC. It codes for CASSRHGGTNYGYTF.

This clonotype was observed at least ten times. This chain links TRBV15 with TRBJ2-7, with D unclear. The V and J ends lost 2 bases and 2 bases respectively, with 10 bases between them. The CDR3 is 14 amino acids. CDR1 LNHNV and CDR2 YYDKDF come from the germline V gene (reference sequence). CDR3 sequence (DNA): TGTGCCACCAGCAGAACCAGGACGACCTACGAGCAGTACTTC. The encoded protein is CATSRTRTTYEQYF.

This chain's CDR3 is CASSLTGAGPALHF. The CDR3 region has the DNA TGTGCCAGCAGCTTGACAGGGGCTGGTCCGGCCCTCCACTTT. The V and J genes are TRBV7-3 and TRBJ1-6, with 8 positions matching TRBD1. Losses at the gene ends were 3 bases for V and 14 bases for J; bases not matched to a gene: 9. The CDR3 totals 14 residues. Per germline, CDR1 SGHTA and CDR2 FQGTGA.

This rearrangement joins TRBV5-1 to TRBJ2-1; 7 bases fit TRBD2. CDR3 length: 15 amino acids. Germline trimming cut 7 bases from V and 4 bases from J; bases unmatched to any gene: 11. Germline loops: CDR1 SGHRS, CDR2 YFSETQ. CDR3 loop: CASRTGTNAYNEQFF. DNA of the CDR3: TGCGCCAGCCGCACCGGGACTAACGCTTACAATGAGCAGTTCTTC. Using reference TRBV5-1 and TRBJ2-1 for the parts outside the CDR3, the full variable domain is KAGVTQTPRYLIKTRGQQVTLSCSPISGHRSVSWYQQTPGQGLQFLFEYFSETQRNKGNFPGRFSGRQFSNSRSEMNVSTLELGDSALYLCASRTGTNAYNEQFFGPGTRLTVL.

The chain couples TRBV9 to TRBJ1-5, with unresolved D. This CDR3 has 14 amino acids. V lost 0 bases, J lost 8 bases, and 12 bases lay in between. The germline V gene has CDR1 SGDLS and CDR2 YYNGEE. CDR3 amino acids: CASSVVDPFEPQHF. The CDR3 DNA reads TGTGCCAGCAGCGTAGTGGATCCCTTCGAGCCCCAGCATTTT.

The chain links TRBV3-1 to TRBJ2-1; maybe TRBD2 (6 bases). Trimming cost V 1 base and J 12 bases, with 19 bases left between them. CDR3 length: 15 residues. CDR1 is LGHDT and CDR2 is YNNKEL in the germline V gene (reference sequence). CDR3 protein: CASSQGPGSNFGQFF. The DNA for the CDR3 is TGTGCCAGCAGCCAAGGGCCCGGGAGCAATTTTGGGCAGTTCTTC.

This clonotype was detected a few times. The chain carries TRBV20-1 and TRBJ1-1; TRBD1 aligns across 7 bases. The CDR3 runs to 13 residues. V was clipped by 2 bases and J by 7 bases; unmatched bases: 7. Germline-derived CDR1 and CDR2 are DFQATT and SNEGSKA (reference sequence). The CDR3 here is CSARLQGFGEAFF. The CDR3 nucleotides read TGCAGTGCTAGATTACAGGGGTTTGGTGAAGCTTTCTTT.

The V and J genes are TRBV7-9 and TRBJ1-1; D is ambiguous. The CDR3 extends over 13 amino acids. CDR1 is SEHNR, CDR2 FQNEAQ, per germline (reference sequence). The V gene lost 5 bases and the J gene lost 8 bases, with 15 bases spanning the gap. In DNA form, the CDR3 reads TGTGCCAGCAGCGTAGGAACCTTACGGGAAGCTTTCTTT. Protein product: CASSVGTLREAFF.

This clonotype was seen only a few times. The rearrangement uses TRBV20-1 and TRBJ2-1; 7 bases align to TRBD1. The CDR3 has 15 residues. J gave up 2 bases and V 5 bases, and 9 bases lay outside the gene matches. Per germline, CDR1 DFQATT and CDR2 SNEGSKA (reference sequence). DNA of the CDR3: TGCAGTGCTCCCAGACGGCAGGGGGCCTACAATGAGCAGTTCTTC. Protein product: CSAPRRQGAYNEQFF.

This clonotype was observed a few times. The chain links TRBV6-5 to TRBJ2-5; possibly TRBD1 or TRBD2 for D (6 bases each). The CDR3 length is 14 residues. V gave up 6 bases and J gave up 4 bases, with 15 bases separating them. The germline V gene has CDR1 MNHEY and CDR2 SVGAGI. This chain's CDR3 is CASRGGGKGETQYF. The CDR3 DNA is TGTGCCAGCAGGGGGGGCGGTAAGGGAGAGACCCAGTACTTC.

The J gene is TRBJ1-1, the V gene TRBV30; TRBD1 might be the D (5 bases). V lost 2 bases to trimming and J lost 5 bases, with 12 bases between them. The germline V gene encodes CDR1 GTSNPN and CDR2 SVGIG (reference sequence). The CDR3 is made up of 13 amino acids. In DNA form, the CDR3 reads TGTGCCTGGAGTCAAGGGGCATATACTGAAGCTTTCTTT. Translation gives CAWSQGAYTEAFF.

The chain links TRBV12-3 or TRBV12-4 to TRBJ2-7; 8 bases line up with TRBD1. The CDR3 spans 17 residues. V dropped 3 bases and J dropped 0; count of bases not matched to a gene: 10. In DNA, the CDR3 is TGTGCCAGCAGTTTTCCCTCTGACAGGGGCTACTCCTACGAGCAGTACTTC. This gives the protein CASSFPSDRGYSYEQYF.

The sample holds a few counts of this clonotype. CDR3 residues: CSVEATQPYGYTF. CDR3 sequence (DNA): TGCAGCGTTGAAGCTACACAGCCCTATGGCTACACCTTC. The chain has TRBV29-1 and TRBJ1-2; D remains unclear. V shed 1 base and J shed 4 bases, with 10 bases lying between them. CDR1 and CDR2 (germline): SQVTM, ANQGSEA. The CDR3 loop spans 13 amino acids. The full variable domain, completed using reference TRBV29-1 and TRBJ1-2, is SAVISQKPSRDICQRGTSLTIQCQVDSQVTMMFWYRQQPGQSLTLIATANQGSEATYESGFVIDKFPISRPNLTFSTLTVSNMSPEDSSIYLCSVEATQPYGYTFGSGTRLTVV.

The chain is built from TRBV5-4 and TRBJ2-5, with unresolved D. CDR3 length: 13 residues. V was cut by 6 bases and J by 1 base, with 10 bases left in between. Germline CDR1 reads SGHNT; CDR2 reads YYREEE (reference sequence). This CDR3 is CASKTGSQETQYF. CDR3 sequence (DNA): TGTGCCAGCAAAACGGGCAGCCAAGAGACCCAGTACTTC.

The CDR3: CATSDWTSGALNEQFF. The CDR3 nucleotides read TGTGCCACCAGTGATTGGACTAGCGGGGCGCTGAATGAGCAGTTCTTC. The chain is built from TRBV24-1 and TRBJ2-1; TRBD2 aligns across 12 bases. V lost 2 bases to trimming and J lost 7 bases; unmatched junction nucleotides: 5. Germline values: CDR1 KGHDR, CDR2 SFDVKD. The CDR3 totals 16 residues.

This clonotype was picked up a small number of times. The V and J genes are TRBV10-3 and TRBJ2-3; TRBD2 agrees at 7 bases. Trimming removed 5 bases from V and 5 bases from J; junction bases left unmatched: 13. Germline V gives CDR1 ENHRY, CDR2 SYGVKD. The CDR3 runs to 16 residues. The CDR3 DNA reads TGTGCCATCAGTAAGACGCTAGCGGCCCCCGGAGATACGCAGTATTTT. Amino acid sequence: CAISKTLAAPGDTQYF.

The chain carries TRBV6-6 and TRBJ2-7; 10 bases are a match to TRBD2. The CDR3 extends over 17 amino acids. Per germline, CDR1 MNHNY and CDR2 SVGAGI (reference sequence). The J segment lost 2 bases and the V segment lost 0 bases, leaving 7 bases of the junction unmatched. CDR3 DNA: TGTGCCAGCAGTTACTCCCACCTAGCGGGGGCCACCTACGAGCAGTACTTC. It is translated as CASSYSHLAGATYEQYF.

This clonotype was seen a single time. The chain recombines TRBV19 with TRBJ1-1, with TRBD1 matching over 7 bases. This CDR3 region has 16 residues. CDR1 LNHDA and CDR2 SQIVND come from the germline V gene (reference sequence). The V and J ends lost 8 bases and 0 bases, in that order; junction bases with no gene match: 12. The CDR3 spells CASGTLTGNLNTEAFF. The DNA of the CDR3 is TGTGCCAGTGGAACGCTGACAGGGAACCTGAACACTGAAGCTTTCTTT.

The chain couples TRBV6-4 to TRBJ2-6, with TRBD1 as a possible D gene (6 bases). V was pared by 5 bases and J by 0 bases, with 8 bases between. The CDR3 consists of 15 residues. Germline lookup yields CDR1 MRHNA and CDR2 SNTAGT. CDR3 region: CASSTGNSGANVLTF. The CDR3 DNA sequence: TGTGCCAGCAGTACAGGGAACTCTGGGGCCAACGTCCTGACTTTC.

This clonotype was observed a handful of times. The chain employs TRBV12-3 or TRBV12-4 and TRBJ1-1, with 7 bases aligning to TRBD1. The V and J ends lost 1 base and 9 bases, in that order; junction bases with no gene match: 8. CDR3 length: 14 amino acids. The CDR3 region has the DNA TGTGCCAGCAGTTTAGGTCTCCAGGGGGGTAAAGCTTTCTTT. Translation: CASSLGLQGGKAFF.

The chain employs TRBV30 and TRBJ1-5, with D unresolved. This CDR3 spans 15 amino acids. The V gene's germline CDR1 is GTSNPN and CDR2 SVGIG (reference sequence). V shed 2 bases and J shed 2 bases, with 13 bases lying between them. CDR3 residues: CAWSPTTGGNQPQHF. CDR3 coding DNA: TGTGCCTGGAGTCCAACTACTGGGGGCAATCAGCCCCAGCATTTT.

The chain uses TRBV5-5 and TRBJ1-2; D is undetermined. Trimming removed 0 bases at V and 2 bases at J, with 8 bases between. This CDR3 region has 14 residues. CDR1 is SGHKS and CDR2 is YYEKEE in the germline V gene (reference sequence). Here the CDR3 reads CASSLVTGNYGYTF. CDR3 sequence (DNA): TGTGCCAGCAGCTTGGTAACGGGAAACTATGGCTACACCTTC.

The V and J genes are TRBV6-5 and TRBJ1-6, with 11 bases fitting TRBD1. This CDR3 contains 14 residues. Per the germline V gene, CDR1 is MNHEY and CDR2 is SVGAGI. V dropped 2 bases and J dropped 10; count of bases not matched to a gene: 1. The CDR3 sequence is CASSYGDRGSPLHF. DNA for the CDR3: TGTGCCAGCAGTTACGGGGACAGGGGGTCACCCCTCCACTTT.